This T cell receptor (beta chain) was recorded in a study of T cells after somatic rescue of genetic block. The germline V gene encodes CDR1 MDHEN and CDR2 SYDVKM. This CDR3 spans 16 amino acids. Trimming took 7 bases from V and 0 from J, leaving 16 bases between them. TCRdb's copy holds only in-frame clones and misses some; the assay was immunoSEQ multiplex PCR. The sample lists 85,000 to 100,000 clones; approximately 90% were seen once. This TCR was recovered from a woman between 18 and 30 years old. Sequenced input: peripheral blood mononuclear cells (PBMCs). The rearrangement joins TRBV28 to TRBJ1-5; D possibly corresponds to TRBD1 (6 bases). The CDR3 bases are TGTGCCAGCAAGGGTTGGGGGGGGGCTAGCAATCAGCCCCAGCATTTT. It translates to CASKGWGGASNQPQHF.